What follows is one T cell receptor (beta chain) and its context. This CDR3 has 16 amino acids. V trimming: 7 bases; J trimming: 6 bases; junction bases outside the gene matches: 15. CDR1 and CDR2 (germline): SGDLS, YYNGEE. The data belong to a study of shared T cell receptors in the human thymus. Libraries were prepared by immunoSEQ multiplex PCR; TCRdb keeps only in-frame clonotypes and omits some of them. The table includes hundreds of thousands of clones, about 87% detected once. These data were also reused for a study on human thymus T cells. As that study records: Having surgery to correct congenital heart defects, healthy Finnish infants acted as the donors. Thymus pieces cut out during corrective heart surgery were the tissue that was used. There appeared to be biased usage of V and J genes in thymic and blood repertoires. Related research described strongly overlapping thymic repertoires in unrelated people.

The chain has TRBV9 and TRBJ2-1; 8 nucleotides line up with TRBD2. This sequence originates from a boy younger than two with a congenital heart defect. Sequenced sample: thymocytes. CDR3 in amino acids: CASPVVGTRKVNEQFF. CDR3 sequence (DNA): TGTGCCAGCCCCGTAGTGGGGACTAGGAAGGTCAATGAGCAGTTCTTC.